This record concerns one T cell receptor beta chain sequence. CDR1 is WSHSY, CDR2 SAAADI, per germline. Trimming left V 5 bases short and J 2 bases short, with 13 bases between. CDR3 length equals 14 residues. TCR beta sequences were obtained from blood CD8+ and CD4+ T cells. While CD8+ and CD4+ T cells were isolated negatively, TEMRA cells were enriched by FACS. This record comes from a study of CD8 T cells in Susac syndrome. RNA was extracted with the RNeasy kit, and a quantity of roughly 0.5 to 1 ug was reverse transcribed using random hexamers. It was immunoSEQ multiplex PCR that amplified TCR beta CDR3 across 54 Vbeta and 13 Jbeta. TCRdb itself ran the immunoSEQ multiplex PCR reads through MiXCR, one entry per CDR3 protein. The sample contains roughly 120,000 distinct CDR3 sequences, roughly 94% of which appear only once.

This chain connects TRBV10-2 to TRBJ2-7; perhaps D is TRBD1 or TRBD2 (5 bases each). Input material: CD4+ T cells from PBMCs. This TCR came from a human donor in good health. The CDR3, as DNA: TGCGCCAGCAGTCTGGGACGGTCCGCCTACGAGCAGTACTTC. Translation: CASSLGRSAYEQYF.